This T cell receptor beta chain was retrieved from a study of patients and donors after allogeneic stem cell transplantation. The CDR3 spans 11 residues. J was trimmed by 4 bases and V by 7 bases; bases with no gene match: 1. Germline CDR1 and CDR2: SQVTM and ANQGSEA. This clonotype showed up just a few times. TCRdb called the RT-PCR reads again in MiXCR, with one record for every CDR3 protein. Altogether 390,000 or so distinct CDR3 sequences are present, 16% being singletons, with the ten largest covering less than 8%. Sample: blood, either unsorted or a sorted T cell fraction (not recorded which). J is TRBJ1-3 and V is TRBV29-1, with 7 positions matching TRBD1. The TCR sequence derives from a human donor who was either an allogeneic HSCT recipient or a stem cell or donor lymphocyte infusion donor (not recorded which). It is not recorded whose cells these are; they may come from a transplant donor. The CDR3 DNA reads as TGCAGCGGGGGACAGGGAAACACCATATATTTT. Protein sequence: CSGGQGNTIYF.